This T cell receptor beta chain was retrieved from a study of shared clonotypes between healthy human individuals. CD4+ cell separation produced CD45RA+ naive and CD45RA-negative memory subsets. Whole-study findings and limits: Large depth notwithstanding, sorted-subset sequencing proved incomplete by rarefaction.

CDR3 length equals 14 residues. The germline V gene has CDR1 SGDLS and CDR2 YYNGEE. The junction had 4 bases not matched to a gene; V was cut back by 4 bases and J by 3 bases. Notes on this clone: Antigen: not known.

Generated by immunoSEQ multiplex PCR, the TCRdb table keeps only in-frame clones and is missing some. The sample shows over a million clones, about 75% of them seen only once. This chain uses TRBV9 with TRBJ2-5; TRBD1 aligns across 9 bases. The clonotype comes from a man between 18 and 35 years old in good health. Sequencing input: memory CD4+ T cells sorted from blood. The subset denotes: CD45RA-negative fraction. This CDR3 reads CASSKGDREETQYF. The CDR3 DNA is TGTGCCAGCAGCAAAGGGGACAGGGAAGAGACCCAGTACTTC.